The T cell receptor (beta chain) described here comes from a study of cytomegalovirus exposure and HLA in healthy donors. Study results and caveats: Reportedly, TCR beta sequences accurately predicted HLA-A and HLA-B alleles in most subjects.

A word on this clone: Its antigen is not identified.

These donors counted as nominally healthy when sampled, but unrecorded immune exposures were likely. The PCR had 60 Vbeta and 13 Jbeta primers. The repertoire was sequenced with immunoSEQ multiplex PCR; TCRdb's copy has only in-frame clones and lacks some. Of 95,000 to 110,000 clones in the sample, around 77% were seen once. Sequencing was performed on PBMCs. The clonotype comes from a man aged 45-65 years in good health and CMV-seropositive.

The CDR3 coding sequence is TGCGCCAGCAGCGAATGGACTAGCGGCACCGGGGAGCTGTTTTTT. It encodes CASSEWTSGTGELFF. The chain combines TRBV5-1 with TRBJ2-2, with 10 nucleotides matching TRBD2. Germline CDR1 reads SGHRS; CDR2 reads YFSETQ. With V trimmed by 4 bases and J by 4 bases, 4 bases remained unmatched. The CDR3 has 15 amino acids.